The 20 T cell receptor beta chains reported below all come from one sample, sequenced in a study of cytomegalovirus exposure and HLA in healthy donors. PCR used 60 Vbeta primers and 13 Jbeta primers. The table came from immunoSEQ multiplex PCR; TCRdb's copy has only in-frame clones and leaves some out. The sample includes roughly 86,000 clones, roughly three fifths of them seen just once. The source material was PBMCs. The receptors were gathered from a man aged 25 to 40 in good health and CMV-seronegative.

This chain uses TRBV11-2 with TRBJ2-2; 7 nucleotides line up with TRBD2. The CDR3 sequence is 15 residues long. Losses at the gene ends were 7 bases for V and 5 bases for J; bases not matched to a gene: 10. Looked up from germline, CDR1 is SGHAT and CDR2 is FQNNGV. CDR3 in DNA: TGTGCCAGCAACTTGGGGGGGTTCCGGACCGGGGAGCTGTTTTTT. Translation gives CASNLGGFRTGELFF.

The chain joins TRBV11-2 to TRBJ2-7; a weak D match, TRBD2 (5 bases). The V gene lost 5 bases and the J gene lost 3 bases, with 8 bases spanning the gap. The CDR3 loop spans 12 amino acids. The germline CDR1 and CDR2 sequences are SGHAT and FQNNGV. The CDR3 bases are TGTGCCAGCAGCCTAGCCTTCTACGAGCAGTACTTC. It yields the protein CASSLAFYEQYF.

The rearrangement links TRBV18 to TRBJ2-7; 10 bases agree with TRBD1. Trimming removed 9 bases from V and 0 bases from J; junction bases left unmatched: 17. The CDR3 loop spans 18 amino acids. Germline V lookup: CDR1 KGHSH, CDR2 LQKENI. CDR3 in DNA: TGTGCCAGACGGCCCGGGACAGGGGAATTGGGAGTCTCCTACGAGCAGTACTTC. Translating it yields CARRPGTGELGVSYEQYF. The variable domain in full, with the rest retrieved from reference TRBV18 and TRBJ2-7, is NAGVMQNPRHLVRRRGQEARLRCSPMKGHSHVYWYRQLPEEGLKFMVYLQKENIIDESGMPKERFSAEFPKEGPSILRIQQVVRGDSAAYFCARRPGTGELGVSYEQYFGPGTRLTVT.

The CDR3 spells CASSLPGQGTNTEAFF. CDR3 nucleotide sequence: TGTGCCAGCAGTCTCCCGGGACAGGGTACGAACACTGAAGCTTTCTTT. The genes are TRBV28 and TRBJ1-1; 9 nucleotides match TRBD1. Trimming cost V 5 bases and J 1 base; bases outside gene matches: 8. The CDR3 totals 16 residues. The germline CDR1 and CDR2 sequences are MDHEN and SYDVKM.

The chain links TRBV25-1 to TRBJ1-1, with D maybe TRBD1 (6 bases). Germline V gene data show CDR1 as MGHDK and CDR2 as SYGVNS. CDR3 size: 15 residues. V dropped 7 bases and J dropped 3 bases, with 18 bases sitting between them. CDR3 protein: CASKGGGARDTEAFF. The CDR3 DNA reads as TGTGCCAGCAAAGGTGGGGGGGCGCGGGACACTGAAGCTTTCTTT.

CDR3 residues: CSVTSTGGSYEQYF. The CDR3 DNA sequence: TGCAGCGTTACCTCCACAGGGGGCTCCTACGAGCAGTACTTC. The rearrangement joins TRBV29-1 to TRBJ2-7; 8 positions agree with TRBD1. Germline CDR1 is SQVTM and CDR2 is ANQGSEA. CDR3 size: 14 residues. Trimming removed 5 bases from V and 0 bases from J; junction bases left unmatched: 6.

The rearrangement joins TRBV18 to TRBJ1-1; the match to TRBD1 covers 7 bases. The CDR3 length is 17 residues. The V gene's germline CDR1 is KGHSH and CDR2 LQKENI. The J segment lost 3 bases and the V segment lost 5 bases, leaving 15 bases of the junction unmatched. DNA of the CDR3: TGTGCCAGCTCAGAAACGGCGGGCAGGGGGAGAGACACTGAAGCTTTCTTT. This gives the protein CASSETAGRGRDTEAFF.

This clone was seen a handful of times. The gene calls are TRBV4-1 and TRBJ2-1, with 8 bases that match TRBD2. The length of the CDR3 is 16 residues. The J segment lost 7 bases and the V segment lost 3 bases, leaving 11 bases of the junction unmatched. Looked up from germline, CDR1 is MGHRA and CDR2 is YSYEKL. CDR3: CASSQAGTRFSNEQFF. DNA for the CDR3: TGCGCCAGCAGCCAGGCCGGGACTAGATTTTCAAATGAGCAGTTCTTC.

The chain combines TRBV29-1 with TRBJ1-5; D possibly corresponds to TRBD1 (6 bases). The CDR3 length is 13 residues. Germline V gives CDR1 SQVTM, CDR2 ANQGSEA. Deletions cut 4 bases from V and 5 bases from J, with 12 bases between. CDR3 in amino acids: CSVAGQQDQPQHF. The CDR3 DNA follows: TGCAGCGTTGCCGGACAGCAAGATCAGCCCCAGCATTTT.

The rearrangement joins TRBV29-1 to TRBJ2-1; 13 bases are a match to TRBD2. The CDR3 has 17 amino acids. Trimming took 6 bases from V and 0 from J; bases not matched to a gene: 8. Looked up from germline, CDR1 is SQVTM and CDR2 is ANQGSEA. The CDR3 protein is CSVETSGRFYSYNEQFF. CDR3 sequence (DNA): TGCAGCGTAGAGACTAGCGGGAGGTTCTACTCCTACAATGAGCAGTTCTTC.

This chain uses TRBV5-1 with TRBJ2-7, with 9 bases that match TRBD1. V lost 0 bases, J lost 4 bases, and 8 bases stayed unmatched. This CDR3 is built from 16 residues. Germline V gives CDR1 SGHRS, CDR2 YFSETQ. CDR3 in amino acids: CASSLDPGTGKYEQYF. The CDR3 DNA reads as TGCGCCAGCAGCTTGGACCCAGGGACAGGGAAGTACGAGCAGTACTTC.

The chain employs TRBV19 and TRBJ1-2; D call uncertain. The germline V and J ends were trimmed by 1 base and 7 bases, with 16 bases remaining between them. This CDR3 spans 15 amino acids. Germline values: CDR1 LNHDA, CDR2 SQIVND (reference sequence). In nucleotides, the CDR3 is TGTGCCAGTAGTATAGTCGCGGGGAAGGCGAGTGGCTACACCTTC. It is translated as CASSIVAGKASGYTF.

The V gene is TRBV19, the J gene TRBJ1-4, with D possibly being TRBD1 (6 bases). The ends were cut back, 4 bases at V and 2 bases at J, with 11 bases in the middle. The CDR3 has 15 residues. Germline V lookup: CDR1 LNHDA, CDR2 SQIVND (reference sequence). The CDR3 DNA is TGTGCCAGTAGTAAGGACAGCAGTACTAATGAAAAACTGTTTTTT. As protein: CASSKDSSTNEKLFF. Complete variable domain (other parts from reference TRBV19 and TRBJ1-4): DGGITQSPKYLFRKEGQNVTLSCEQNLNHDAMYWYRQDPGQGLRLIYYSQIVNDFQKGDIAEGYSVSREKKESFPLTVTSAQKNPTAFYLCASSKDSSTNEKLFFGSGTQLSVL.

This clone qualifies as medium-sized. V gene TRBV6-1 combines with J gene TRBJ1-3, with D perhaps matching TRBD1 (6 bases). Germline assignment: CDR1 MNHNS and CDR2 SASEGT. The CDR3 length is 16 residues. V lost 4 bases to trimming and J lost 1 base, with 14 bases between them. This CDR3 reads CASSVPGEPSGNTIYF. The CDR3 nucleotides read TGTGCCAGCAGTGTTCCAGGGGAACCGTCTGGAAACACCATATATTTT.

The chain recombines TRBV4-1 with TRBJ2-2; 10 bases fit TRBD2. The CDR3 covers 14 residues. V shed 10 bases and J 5 bases; nucleotides not matched to a gene: 7. Germline CDR1 is MGHRA and CDR2 is YSYEKL. CDR3 sequence (DNA): TGCGCCACCCAAAGCGGGGGGGGAACCGGGGAGCTGTTTTTT. Encoded protein: CATQSGGGTGELFF.

The chain carries TRBV7-3 and TRBJ2-2; 7 nucleotides agree with TRBD1. The germline CDR1 and CDR2 sequences are SGHTA and FQGTGA. The CDR3 extends over 15 amino acids. J lost 2 bases, V lost 4 bases, and 4 bases had no gene match. The CDR3 region is CASSSNRGNTGELFF. The CDR3 nucleotides read TGTGCCAGCAGCTCGAACAGGGGAAACACCGGGGAGCTGTTTTTT.

J is TRBJ2-5 and V is TRBV29-1; D remains ambiguous. Germline CDR1 reads SQVTM; CDR2 reads ANQGSEA. Trimming pared 7 bases from V and 1 base from J, leaving 10 bases between. The length of the CDR3 is 12 residues. DNA for the CDR3: TGCAGCGCCGCGCGGAGCCAAGAGACCCAGTACTTC. Encoded protein: CSAARSQETQYF. The whole variable domain, filled in from reference TRBV29-1 and TRBJ2-5, reads SAVISQKPSRDICQRGTSLTIQCQVDSQVTMMFWYRQQPGQSLTLIATANQGSEATYESGFVIDKFPISRPNLTFSTLTVSNMSPEDSSIYLCSAARSQETQYFGPGTRLLVL.

This clone was counted between two and nine times. The germline gene is not matched at one end of the junction; a read error may be the cause. The J gene is TRBJ2-7, the V gene TRBV4-1, with D tentatively TRBD2 (6 bases). The CDR3 is 15 residues long. Germline loops: CDR1 MGHRA, CDR2 YSYEKL. The CDR3 bases are TGTGCCAGCAGCCAAGATCGGGGGTCCTCCTACGAGCAGTACTTC. Its protein is CASSQDRGSSYEQYF.

V and J are TRBV19 and TRBJ2-7, with 7 bases identical to TRBD1. CDR1 and CDR2 (germline): LNHDA, SQIVND (reference sequence). This CDR3 comprises 13 residues. V shed 7 bases, J shed 6 bases, and the junction held 9 bases outside the gene matches. The CDR3 DNA is TGTGCCAGTACCCACACAGGGGTTGGCGAGCAGTACTTC. Protein: CASTHTGVGEQYF.

The V gene is TRBV15, the J gene TRBJ1-2; D ambiguous. This CDR3 has 15 residues. Germline V gives CDR1 LNHNV, CDR2 YYDKDF (reference sequence). V lost 7 bases, J lost 2 bases, and 17 bases lay in between. CDR3: CATTLKRGLNYGYTF. The CDR3 coding sequence is TGTGCCACCACCCTAAAGCGGGGTCTAAACTATGGCTACACCTTC.